This T cell receptor (beta chain) appears in the sequencing data of a study of shared clonotypes between healthy human individuals (TCRdb year 2020). Notes on the research overall: The cohort included three men and two women between 18 and 49 years of age. Per donor, three plates each were used for CD4 naive and CD4 memory, two for CD8 naive, and one for CD8 memory. To estimate repertoire size and how much clonotypes are shared between individuals, the study performed deep sequencing of blood TCR repertoires from five healthy adults. Libraries were prepared and TCR repertoires were sequenced by different laboratories using diverse techniques, in order to increase sequencing depth and limit assay-specific biases. Each donor's leukapheresis produced roughly between roughly 0.94 and 9.5 billion PBMCs. Broad study findings and their caveats: Pairwise subsampling indicated that sequencing depth was expected to affect the degree of clonotype sharing among donors. Sharing across a handful of donors was observed for approximately 5% of naive CD4, over 3% of naive CD8, 2% to 2.5% of memory CD4, and roughly 0.43% of memory CD8 clonotypes. Naive subsets generally had larger estimated clonotype richness than memory subsets did. Sampling was limited to blood, and TCR repertoires in tissue likely differ from TCR repertoires in blood. Because the study included a small number of donors, the genetic and exposure-history diversity represented was limited. Incomplete sequencing was indicated by rarefaction of sorted-subset datasets, despite the large sequencing depth. Compared with non-shared clonotypes, clonotypes shared by all four sorted-subset donors had higher generation probabilities.

TCR CDR3 regions were amplified from genomic DNA by multiplex PCR using the deep immunoSEQ assay. Genomic DNA extracted from each cell subset was distributed evenly over all wells of several immunoSEQ 96-well plates, and each plate served as one replicate. For sorted subsets, each replicate PCR was loaded with about 0.2 ug genomic DNA, equivalent to some 31,000 T cell genomes. Purified libraries were quantified with a Qubit 3.0 fluorometer, sized on a Bioanalyzer 2100, and re-quantified with the KAPA Library Quantification kit. Every immunoSEQ 96-well plate was sequenced on a dedicated single-read 150-cycle Illumina NextSeq 550 flow cell. The study's own analysis went as follows. Because the immunoSEQ output held only junctional sequences and lacked quality scores, the filtering could not match the filtering applied to full-length reads. To assign V/J genes and CDR3, sequences were annotated against IMGT germline references using PyIR, a Python wrapper for IgBLAST v1.9. Reads with weak V/J assignments (E-value above 1e-6), missing CDR3, stop codons, out-of-frame junctions, or ambiguous translated residues were removed. V3J clonotypes were defined as sequences sharing the same inferred V gene, J gene, and CDR3 amino acid sequence. The percentage overlap between two repertoires was calculated by dividing the number of shared unique clonotypes by the size of the smaller repertoire. Repertoire richness was assessed with RTK rarefaction, the Chao1 estimator, and Recon v2.1 estimates of unobserved clonotypes. Generation probabilities were computed with OLGA for all TCRbeta clonotypes obtained by the gDNA method from a few donors. TCRdb limited this immuneACCESS table to in-frame rearrangements with V and J called. A share of clones is missing; checked studies link under half to unresolved V genes, and the rest is unexplained. V and J calls and clone size are those listed in that table; D and trimming were worked out from the DNA. The sample table shows about 690,000 clones, and roughly 87% are seen once. 34% of the sample goes to the ten largest clones.

Donors were healthy HIV-negative adults with no recently reported acute infections or vaccinations. All donors were Caucasian adults living in Nashville, Tennessee, USA. CD8 memory samples consisted of magnetically selected CD45RO+ cells combined with CCR7-negative CD45RA+ effector memory (TemRA) cells. After blood collection by leukapheresis, PBMCs were isolated using Ficoll-Histopaque density gradient centrifugation and then cryopreserved in the vapor phase of liquid nitrogen. Purity and quantity of every magnetically sorted T cell population were checked by analytical flow cytometry. Each sorted fraction had its genomic DNA isolated and then quantified by UV absorbance on a Nanodrop 2000c. The CDR3, cysteine through phenylalanine, is 15 amino acids long. The DNA shown is the 45-base CDR3, in frame from base 1. V is cut back by 2 bases and J by 2 bases, with 2 bases in the junction unmatched. CDR1 and CDR2, looked up from the germline V gene, are SGHVS and FQNEAQ.

In the case of this clone: The clone's antigen remains unknown. The input lacks base qualities; no much larger clone sits a single base away.

This TCR came from a man in his late teens or twenties in good health. Some clones in this sample may be carry-over from other donors' samples. The rearrangement joined TRBV7-8 to TRBJ2-3; 9 central nucleotides agree with TRBD2. The sample was memory CD8+ T cells from PBMCs. This specimen's cell subset or site label, interpreted: CD45RO+ cells pooled with CCR7-negative TemRA cells. The nucleotides read TGTGCCAGCAGCTTACTAGCGGGGACCACAGATACGCAGTATTTT. This encodes CASSLLAGTTDTQYF.